The present T cell receptor beta chain was sequenced within a study of shared clonotypes between healthy human individuals. Germline values: CDR1 LNHDA, CDR2 SQIVND (reference sequence). V shed 2 bases and J 5 bases; nucleotides not matched to a gene: 5. The CDR3 has 15 residues. Method: immunoSEQ multiplex PCR; TCRdb's copy keeps in-frame clones and lacks some. The sample comprises fewer than 850,000 clones, about nine tenths of which are singletons, and about a third rests with the top ten. Regarding the study as a whole: Larger estimated richness was generally recorded for naive subsets relative to memory subsets. Clonotype sharing among the donors was expected to vary with sequencing depth.

A word on this clone: Its antigen is still unknown.

This sequence was found in a man aged 18 to 30 in good health. Some clones in this sample may be carry-over from other donors' samples. The sample was memory CD8+ T cells from PBMCs. Stated subset: CD45RO+ cells pooled with CCR7-negative TemRA cells. V gene TRBV19 combines with J gene TRBJ2-5; 10 bases align to TRBD2. This CDR3 is CASSILAGVAETQYF. The CDR3 nucleotides are TGTGCCAGTAGTATACTAGCGGGAGTAGCCGAGACCCAGTACTTC. The entire variable domain, with the rest obtained from reference TRBV19 and TRBJ2-5, is as follows: DGGITQSPKYLFRKEGQNVTLSCEQNLNHDAMYWYRQDPGQGLRLIYYSQIVNDFQKGDIAEGYSVSREKKESFPLTVTSAQKNPTAFYLCASSILAGVAETQYFGPGTRLLVL.